A selection of T cell receptor beta chains follows, all from one sample in a study of metastatic and nonmetastatic thyroid tumors. TCRdb re-clonotyped the PCR reads via MiXCR. The sample has roughly 63,000 clones, about 17% seen once. Sequenced input: blood. These receptor sequences come from a male donor with papillary thyroid cancer or a benign thyroid nodule (not recorded which). Some clones in this sample may be carry-over from other donors' samples. CDR3s include the opening cysteine and the closing phenylalanine or tryptophan. A D gene is named only where the DNA matches it firmly. Some rows have no size entry. The others give once, few or many, or a class for an expanded clone.

-	TRBV2	TRBJ2-1	many	CASSELGPLYNEQFF	TGTGCCAGCAGTGAACTAGGTCCCCTGTACAATGAGCAGTTCTTC
-	TRBV12-3/TRBV12-4	TRBJ1-3	many	CASSPDRFSGNTIYF	TGTGCCAGCAGTCCCGACCGATTCTCTGGAAACACCATATATTTT
-	TRBV6-1	TRBJ2-4	-	CASSPLGGPQEAQYF	TGTGCCAGCAGTCCGCTTGGGGGCCCTCAAGAGGCCCAGTACTTC
TRBD2	TRBV20-1	TRBJ2-7	-	CSVRGSLRTSGRYEQYF	TGCAGTGTTAGGGGGTCGCTGCGGACTAGCGGGAGGTACGAGCAGTACTTC
TRBD2	TRBV7-2	TRBJ2-3	many	CASSFSGRALDTQYF	TGTGCCAGCAGCTTCAGCGGGAGGGCCTTAGATACGCAGTATTTT
TRBD2	TRBV12-3/TRBV12-4	TRBJ2-4	many	CASSLTSGGAGHIQYF	TGTGCCAGCAGTTTAACTAGCGGGGGGGCCGGTCACATTCAGTACTTC
TRBD1	TRBV2	TRBJ1-5	many	CASREGTASNQPQHF	TGTGCCAGCAGGGAGGGGACAGCTAGCAATCAGCCCCAGCATTTT
-	TRBV5-1	TRBJ2-2	many	CASSLYGSGELFF	TGCGCCAGCAGCTTATATGGATCCGGGGAGCTGTTTTTT
TRBD2	TRBV28	TRBJ2-3	many	CASSSPSGGGDTQYF	TGTGCCAGCAGTTCCCCAAGCGGGGGGGGAGATACGCAGTATTTT
-	TRBV20-1	TRBJ1-2	-	CSAPKSTNYGYTF	TGCAGTGCGCCGAAATCTACTAACTATGGCTACACCTTC
-	TRBV5-1	TRBJ2-7	many	CASSFSAGGSYEQYF	TGCGCCAGCAGCTTTTCGGCAGGAGGCTCCTACGAGCAGTACTTC
TRBD1	TRBV5-1	TRBJ2-1	few	CASSLGGLGTGFEQFF	TGCGCCAGCAGCTTGGGGGGGCTTGGGACAGGGTTTGAGCAGTTCTTC
-	TRBV7-9	TRBJ1-2	few	CASSFARGGDGYTF	TGTGCCAGCAGCTTTGCCAGGGGAGGGGATGGCTACACCTTC
-	TRBV25-1	TRBJ2-3	many	CASSEGTDTQYF	TGTGCCAGCAGTGAAGGGACAGATACGCAGTATTTT
-	TRBV29-1	TRBJ2-3	many	CSPYPPDTQYF	TGCAGCCCTTACCCACCAGATACGCAGTATTTT
-	TRBV20-1	TRBJ1-5	many	CSATGPYSNQPQHF	TGCAGTGCTACGGGACCGTATAGCAATCAGCCCCAGCATTTT
TRBD2	TRBV3-1	TRBJ2-7	-	CASSRGSSGSVIEQYF	TGTGCCAGCAGCCGGGGCTCTAGCGGGAGTGTTATCGAGCAGTACTTC
TRBD1	TRBV19	TRBJ2-5	many	CASSIGDGTGEETQYF	TGTGCCAGTAGTATCGGGGACGGGACAGGGGAAGAGACCCAGTACTTC
-	TRBV20-1	TRBJ1-4	many	CSAPVPGFATNEKLFF	TGCAGTGCACCGGTCCCGGGATTTGCAACTAATGAAAAACTGTTTTTT
-	TRBV6-5	TRBJ2-1	-	CASSNPGHNYNEQFF	TGTGCCAGCAGTAATCCGGGACACAATTACAATGAGCAGTTCTTC
-	TRBV6-2/TRBV6-3	TRBJ1-6	few	CASSSSRAGIWGSPLHF	TGTGCCAGCAGTTCCTCCCGAGCGGGGATCTGGGGTTCACCCCTCCACTTT
TRBD1	TRBV2	TRBJ2-7	many	CASGGTGFSYEQYF	TGTGCCAGCGGAGGGACAGGTTTCTCCTACGAGCAGTACTTC
TRBD1	TRBV19	TRBJ1-5	many	CASSRQGLPQPQHF	TGTGCCAGTAGTAGACAGGGGTTACCACAGCCCCAGCATTTT
TRBD2	TRBV7-9	TRBJ2-3	many	CASGLAGGTDTQYF	TGTGCCAGCGGACTAGCGGGTGGCACAGATACGCAGTATTTT
-	TRBV12-3/TRBV12-4	TRBJ1-1	many	CASSSDRRNTEAFF	TGTGCCAGCAGCTCAGACAGGCGGAACACTGAAGCTTTCTTT
TRBD2	TRBV7-8	TRBJ2-1	many	CASKNLADGSYNEQFF	TGTGCCAGCAAGAACCTAGCGGATGGCTCCTACAATGAGCAGTTCTTC
TRBD1	TRBV6-1	TRBJ2-1	many	CASTLGQGAHNEQFF	TGTGCCAGCACCTTAGGACAGGGGGCTCACAATGAGCAGTTCTTC
TRBD1	TRBV9	TRBJ2-3	many	CASSGTGGADTQYF	TGTGCCAGCAGCGGGACAGGGGGCGCGGATACGCAGTATTTT
TRBD1	TRBV19	TRBJ2-2	-	CASSRQGSTGELFF	TGTGCCAGTAGTCGACAGGGAAGCACCGGGGAGCTGTTTTTT
-	TRBV7-6	TRBJ2-5	many	CASSPQTGRKTQYF	TGTGCCAGCAGCCCCCAGACAGGGAGGAAGACCCAGTACTTC
-	TRBV2	TRBJ2-6	many	CASTMTLEGKGANVLTF	TGTGCCAGCACTATGACCCTGGAAGGAAAGGGGGCCAACGTCCTGACTTTC
TRBD1	TRBV9	TRBJ2-3	many	CASSVAGGSTDTQYF	TGTGCCAGCAGCGTGGCAGGGGGCAGTACAGATACGCAGTATTTT
-	TRBV6-2/TRBV6-3	TRBJ2-7	many	CASSYSGGGGPYEQYF	TGTGCCAGCAGTTACTCTGGCGGGGGCGGGCCCTACGAGCAGTACTTC
-	TRBV19	TRBJ2-5	many	CASSTPRTPLGETQYF	TGTGCCAGTAGTACTCCCCGGACGCCCCTGGGAGAGACCCAGTACTTC
TRBD2	TRBV28	TRBJ2-5	-	CASRGLAPFTSCDTQYF	TGTGCCAGCAGGGGACTAGCGCCTTTCACTTCGTGCGATACCCAGTACTTC
-	TRBV2	TRBJ1-1	many	CARSPRTEVEAFF	TGTGCCAGGTCACCCCGGACAGAAGTTGAAGCTTTCTTT
TRBD1	TRBV4-2	TRBJ2-3	many	CASSTRQGLTDTQYF	TGTGCCAGCAGCACCCGACAGGGCCTCACAGATACGCAGTATTTT
-	TRBV5-1	TRBJ1-1	many	CASSPGSGAGNTEAFF	TGCGCCAGCAGCCCCGGAAGTGGGGCAGGGAACACTGAAGCTTTCTTT
-	TRBV5-1	TRBJ2-3	many	CASSLGQPDTQYF	TGCGCCAGCAGCTTGGGACAACCGGATACGCAGTATTTT
-	TRBV7-8	TRBJ2-5	many	CASSPTQTQYF	TGTGCCAGCAGCCCAACCCAGACCCAGTACTTC
-	TRBV12-5	TRBJ2-7	many	CASGLPRKAPGFYEQYF	TGTGCTAGTGGTTTGCCCCGAAAAGCTCCGGGCTTCTACGAGCAGTACTTC
-	TRBV7-3	TRBJ1-3	many	CASSPWEQGSGNTIYF	TGTGCCAGCAGCCCTTGGGAACAGGGCTCTGGAAACACCATATATTTT
-	TRBV12-3/TRBV12-4	TRBJ2-4	many	CASREGLINIQYF	TGTGCCAGCAGGGAAGGACTGATAAACATTCAGTACTTC
-	TRBV6-1	TRBJ2-3	many	CASSITGGSKTDTQYF	TGTGCCAGCAGTATTACGGGGGGCTCTAAAACAGATACGCAGTATTTT
-	TRBV15	TRBJ2-1	many	CATSRWPLVVSYNEQFF	TGTGCCACCAGCAGATGGCCCCTAGTTGTTTCCTACAATGAGCAGTTCTTC
TRBD2	TRBV4-1	TRBJ2-7	-	CASSQEASGSYEQYF	TGCGCCAGCAGCCAAGAGGCTAGCGGGAGCTACGAGCAGTACTTC
-	TRBV9	TRBJ1-3	-	CASSVSLDSGNTIYF	TGTGCCAGCAGCGTATCCCTCGACTCTGGAAACACCATATATTTT
TRBD2	TRBV5-1	TRBJ2-5	many	CASSQGLHETQYF	TGCGCCAGCAGCCAGGGACTACACGAGACCCAGTACTTC
-	TRBV20-1	TRBJ2-1	many	CSAQTGVSYNEQFF	TGCAGTGCTCAGACGGGGGTCTCCTACAATGAGCAGTTCTTC
-	TRBV7-6	TRBJ2-5	-	CASSRRDWQETQYF	TGTGCCAGCAGCCGAAGGGACTGGCAGGAGACCCAGTACTTC
-	TRBV12-3/TRBV12-4	TRBJ1-2	many	CASSLGAGALGYTF	TGTGCCAGCAGTTTAGGGGCAGGGGCACTAGGCTACACCTTC
-	TRBV11-2	TRBJ1-4	many	CASSLGRRNEKLFF	TGTGCCAGCAGCTTAGGACGGCGCAATGAAAAACTGTTTTTT
TRBD2	TRBV12-3/TRBV12-4	TRBJ2-3	many	CASSRQGGTSGTDTQYF	TGTGCCAGCAGCCGCCAGGGGGGGACTAGCGGCACAGATACGCAGTATTTT
-	TRBV6-1	TRBJ2-6	few	CASSDQDSSGANVLSF	TGTGCCAGCAGTGATCAAGACTCATCTGGGGCCAACGTACTGAGTTTC
TRBD2	TRBV24-1	TRBJ2-1	many	CATSAASGRFGNEQFF	TGTGCCACCAGTGCGGCTAGCGGGAGATTTGGCAATGAGCAGTTCTTC
TRBD2	TRBV18	TRBJ2-3	many	CASSPLRTSGGAADTQYF	TGTGCCAGCTCACCACTCAGGACTAGCGGGGGGGCCGCAGATACGCAGTATTTT
-	TRBV9	TRBJ2-2	many	CASSVNHGELFF	TGTGCCAGCAGCGTAAATCACGGGGAGCTGTTTTTT
TRBD2	TRBV6-2/TRBV6-3	TRBJ2-1	few	CATGGGGAYNEQFF	TGTGCCACTGGCGGGGGTGGCGCCTACAATGAGCAGTTCTTC